Each of the 20 T cell receptor beta chains below was sequenced from the same sample in a study of T cell changes during pregnancy in multiple sclerosis. Some clones are missing from TCRdb's copy, which holds only in-frame ones; the method was immunoSEQ multiplex PCR. The sample shows fewer than 50,000 clones, 85% to 90% of them seen only once. The sequences come from peripheral blood, collected in the second trimester of pregnancy. The receptor set was obtained from a female donor in good health, enrolled as a control in a pregnancy study.

This chain joins TRBV5-5 and TRBJ2-7, with TRBD1 matching over 9 bases. With 0 bases clipped from V and 4 bases from J, the junction kept 2 bases outside the gene matches. In germline, CDR1 is SGHKS, CDR2 YYEKEE (reference sequence). This CDR3 region has 14 residues. CDR3 sequence reads: CASSLGQGVYEQYF. DNA for the CDR3: TGTGCCAGCAGCTTGGGACAGGGGGTTTACGAGCAGTACTTC.

Here the CDR3 reads CASGLDPGVSTEAFF. In nucleotides, the CDR3 is TGTGCTAGTGGTTTGGACCCGGGGGTCAGCACTGAAGCTTTCTTT. The J gene is TRBJ1-1, the V gene TRBV12-5; tentative D call: TRBD1 (5 bases). V was pared by 1 base and J by 4 bases, with 13 bases between. This CDR3 region has 15 residues. The germline V gene encodes CDR1 LGHNT and CDR2 FRNRAP.

This rearrangement joins TRBV18 to TRBJ1-1; 8 bases are a match to TRBD1. There are 17 residues in the CDR3. V was clipped by 3 bases and J by 3 bases; unmatched bases: 12. The germline V gene has CDR1 KGHSH and CDR2 LQKENI. This CDR3 reads CASSPSIQGAVDTEAFF. The CDR3 DNA sequence: TGTGCCAGCTCACCGAGTATTCAGGGGGCGGTGGACACTGAAGCTTTCTTT.

This chain connects TRBV5-1 to TRBJ1-1, with a tentative D call TRBD1 (5 bases). CDR3 length: 14 residues. CDR1 and CDR2 from the germline V gene are SGHRS and YFSETQ. V dropped 2 bases and J dropped 6 bases, with 14 bases sitting between them. The CDR3 here is CASSLKGAGAEAFF. The CDR3 region has the DNA TGCGCCAGCAGCTTAAAAGGTGCGGGGGCTGAAGCTTTCTTT.

The genes are TRBV19 and TRBJ1-1, with 11 bases aligning to TRBD1. This CDR3 has 17 amino acids. Germline V gives CDR1 LNHDA, CDR2 SQIVND (reference sequence). J gave up 1 base and V 4 bases, and 8 bases lay outside the gene matches. The CDR3 here is CASSSRDRGFSNTEAFF. The CDR3 nucleotides read TGTGCCAGTAGTAGTAGGGACAGGGGGTTTTCGAACACTGAAGCTTTCTTT.

This rearrangement joins TRBV19 to TRBJ2-3, with 11 positions matching TRBD2. The CDR3 runs to 18 residues. Germline V gene lookup returns CDR1 LNHDA and CDR2 SQIVND (reference sequence). J gave up 4 bases and V 5 bases, and 14 bases lay outside the gene matches. The CDR3 loop reads CASSATSGRRVPADTQYF. In DNA form, the CDR3 reads TGTGCCAGTAGTGCTACTAGCGGGAGAAGGGTTCCCGCAGATACGCAGTATTTT. Full variable domain (remainder filled in from reference TRBV19 and TRBJ2-3): DGGITQSPKYLFRKEGQNVTLSCEQNLNHDAMYWYRQDPGQGLRLIYYSQIVNDFQKGDIAEGYSVSREKKESFPLTVTSAQKNPTAFYLCASSATSGRRVPADTQYFGPGTRLTVL.

The chain has TRBV7-2 and TRBJ2-1, with D tentatively TRBD2 (6 bases). Trimming cost V 4 bases and J 7 bases, with 8 bases left between them. The length of the CDR3 is 12 residues. Germline CDR1 reads SGHTA; CDR2 reads FQGNSA. Here the CDR3 reads CASSWGVNEQFF. The CDR3 DNA reads as TGTGCCAGCAGCTGGGGGGTGAATGAGCAGTTCTTC. The full variable domain, with the rest looked up from reference TRBV7-2 and TRBJ2-1, is GAGVSQSPSNKVTEKGKDVELRCDPISGHTALYWYRQSLGQGLEFLIYFQGNSAPDKSGLPSDRFSAERTGGSVSTLTIQRTQQEDSAVYLCASSWGVNEQFFGPGTRLTVL.

The gene calls are TRBV7-2 and TRBJ2-3; 9 nucleotides match TRBD2. Unmatched junction bases numbered 8, after V lost 1 base and J lost 3 bases. The CDR3 spans 17 residues. From germline, CDR1 is SGHTA and CDR2 FQGNSA. The CDR3 reads CASSLGSRGGRTDTQYF. CDR3 in DNA: TGTGCCAGCAGCTTAGGCTCGCGGGGGGGCCGGACAGATACGCAGTATTTT.

The genes are TRBV7-9 and TRBJ2-7; 7 bases are shared with TRBD2. Trimming removed 5 bases from V and 4 bases from J; junction bases left unmatched: 8. Germline-derived CDR1 and CDR2 are SEHNR and FQNEAQ (reference sequence). This CDR3 has 14 amino acids. The CDR3 DNA reads TGTGCCAGCAGCCCCGGGGGGATGGGGTACGAGCAGTACTTC. Its protein product is CASSPGGMGYEQYF.

This chain connects TRBV2 to TRBJ1-6, with 7 bases that match TRBD1. Trimming removed 3 bases from V and 12 bases from J; junction bases left unmatched: 5. Germline values: CDR1 SNHLY, CDR2 FYNNEI. CDR3 length: 13 amino acids. The CDR3 spells CASSDGQALPLHF. Written as DNA, the CDR3 is TGTGCCAGCAGTGACGGACAGGCATTACCCCTCCACTTT.

The CDR3 DNA reads as TGTGCCAGTAGTCCCTCGTCCCCCCAAGAGACCCAGTACTTC. This codes for CASSPSSPQETQYF. J is TRBJ2-5 and V is TRBV19, with D hard to call. The CDR3 has 14 amino acids. Germline CDR1 is LNHDA and CDR2 is SQIVND (reference sequence). Between the trimmed V and J ends, which lost 5 bases and 1 base, there was a span of 11 bases.

The chain combines TRBV5-4 with TRBJ2-3; TRBD2 might be the D (5 bases). In germline, CDR1 is SGHNT, CDR2 YYREEE (reference sequence). The CDR3 is made up of 15 amino acids. Deletions cut 0 bases from V and 4 bases from J, with 12 bases between. Here the CDR3 reads CASSLAPGRADTQYF. The DNA of the CDR3 is TGTGCCAGCAGCTTGGCCCCCGGGCGGGCAGATACGCAGTATTTT.

The chain has TRBV10-3 and TRBJ1-1; D is ambiguous. Germline lookup yields CDR1 ENHRY and CDR2 SYGVKD. The CDR3 covers 14 residues. Trimming pared 6 bases from V and 0 bases from J, leaving 11 bases between. The CDR3 nucleotides read TGTGCCATCAGCCTGGGCCAAATGAACACTGAAGCTTTCTTT. Its protein product is CAISLGQMNTEAFF.

The rearrangement joins TRBV7-2 to TRBJ1-1, with 11 bases that match TRBD1. V lost 0 bases, J lost 8 bases, and 2 bases stayed unmatched. This CDR3 has 14 residues. CDR1 is SGHTA and CDR2 is FQGNSA in the germline V gene. Here the CDR3 reads CASSLAGTGGEAFF. In nucleotides, the CDR3 is TGTGCCAGCAGCTTAGCCGGGACAGGGGGAGAAGCTTTCTTT.

The rearrangement uses TRBV29-1 and TRBJ2-7; D is unclear. Trimming took 5 bases from V and 3 from J, leaving 5 bases between them. Germline V gene sequence: CDR1 SQVTM, CDR2 ANQGSEA. The CDR3 consists of 10 residues. As DNA, the CDR3 is TGCAGCGTTTACAACTACGAGCAGTACTTC. It translates to CSVYNYEQYF.

The chain links TRBV27 to TRBJ2-6; D perhaps matches TRBD1 (6 bases). Germline V gene data show CDR1 as MNHEY and CDR2 as SMNVEV (reference sequence). This CDR3 region has 13 residues. V was shortened by 4 bases and J by 6 bases, with 7 bases between the two germline ends. For the CDR3, the DNA is TGTGCCAGCAGTTCGGGACAGGCCAACGTCCTGACTTTC. Translated: CASSSGQANVLTF.

The gene calls are TRBV10-3 and TRBJ2-4; TRBD2 might be the D (5 bases). The V end was cut by 3 bases, the J end by 0 bases, with 9 bases between. Germline V gives CDR1 ENHRY, CDR2 SYGVKD. The CDR3 length is 15 residues. The CDR3 DNA reads TGTGCCATCAGTGAAGCGGAGCCAGCCAAAAACATTCAGTACTTC. Its translation is CAISEAEPAKNIQYF.

The chain employs TRBV6-1 and TRBJ2-6; D is unresolved. Deletions cut 1 base from V and 0 bases from J, with 10 bases between. Germline assignment: CDR1 MNHNS and CDR2 SASEGT. CDR3 length: 17 amino acids. Here the CDR3 reads CASSEGLLGSGANVLTF. In nucleotides, the CDR3 is TGTGCCAGCAGTGAAGGACTTTTGGGCTCTGGGGCCAACGTCCTGACTTTC.

CDR3 nucleotides: TGTGCCAGCTCGGGGGACTCATTCAAGTACGAGCAGTACTTC. Protein: CASSGDSFKYEQYF. The J gene is TRBJ2-7, the V gene TRBV28, with D possibly being TRBD2 (6 bases). V was pared by 8 bases and J by 4 bases, with 18 bases between. The CDR3 length is 14 residues. Germline assignment: CDR1 MDHEN and CDR2 SYDVKM.

This chain links TRBV30 with TRBJ2-5; TRBD2 matches at 8 bases. Germline V CDR1 and CDR2: GTSNPN, SVGIG (reference sequence). This CDR3 has 18 amino acids. V gave up 1 base and J gave up 3 bases; unmatched junction bases: 16. CDR3 DNA sequence: TGTGCCTGGAGTGGACCCTCCCACGGCGGGAGGAAAGAAGAGACCCAGTACTTC. This sequence encodes CAWSGPSHGGRKEETQYF. Variable domain in full (rest from reference TRBV30 and TRBJ2-5): SQTIHQWPATLVQPVGSPLSLECTVEGTSNPNLYWYRQAAGRGLQLLFYSVGIGQISSEVPQNLSASRPQDRQFILSSKKLLLSDSGFYLCAWSGPSHGGRKEETQYFGPGTRLLVL.